A few counts support the clone carrying this TCR beta chain. Next came a second PCR, run for about 7 to 11 cycles, which used a sample-barcoded 5' primer along with a J-beta primer mix. Via MiXCR, TCRdb re-called the 5' RACE reads, giving one row per CDR3 protein. The profile shows approximately 780,000 distinct CDR3 sequences, roughly 24% of them singletons. The sample originates from a study of blood T cells in healthy people across ages. The CDR3 is 13 residues long. Germline assignment: CDR1 SNHLY and CDR2 FYNNEI. Trimming removed 4 bases from V and 1 base from J, with 7 bases in between. Another study also made use of these data, one on T cells of mothers and their children.

This sequence was found in a boy aged 5-17 years in good health. J is TRBJ2-5 and V is TRBV2; tentative D call: TRBD2 (5 bases). The specimen sequenced was blood. The CDR3 region is CASSGELQETQYF. CDR3 DNA sequence: TGTGCCAGCAGTGGGGAGCTCCAAGAGACCCAGTACTTC.